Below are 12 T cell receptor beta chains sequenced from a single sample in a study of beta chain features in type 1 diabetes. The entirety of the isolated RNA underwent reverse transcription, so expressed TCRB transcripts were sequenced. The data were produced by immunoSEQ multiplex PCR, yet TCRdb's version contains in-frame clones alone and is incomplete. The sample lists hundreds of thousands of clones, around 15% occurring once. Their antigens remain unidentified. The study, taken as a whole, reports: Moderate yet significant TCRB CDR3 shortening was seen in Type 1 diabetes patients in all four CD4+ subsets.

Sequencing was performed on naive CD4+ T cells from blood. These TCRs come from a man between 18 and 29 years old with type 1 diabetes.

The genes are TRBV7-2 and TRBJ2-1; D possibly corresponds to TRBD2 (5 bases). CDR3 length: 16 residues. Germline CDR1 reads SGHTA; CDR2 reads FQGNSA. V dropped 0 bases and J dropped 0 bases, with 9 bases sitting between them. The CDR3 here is CASSLARVSSYNEQFF. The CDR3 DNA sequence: TGTGCCAGCAGCTTAGCGCGGGTTAGCTCCTACAATGAGCAGTTCTTC.

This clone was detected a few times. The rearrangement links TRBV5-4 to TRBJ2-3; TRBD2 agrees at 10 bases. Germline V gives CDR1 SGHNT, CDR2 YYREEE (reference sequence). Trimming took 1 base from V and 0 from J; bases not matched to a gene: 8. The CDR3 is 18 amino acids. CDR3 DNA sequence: TGTGCCAGCAGCTTGCCTAGCGGGGGAGCCTCTAGCACAGATACGCAGTATTTT. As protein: CASSLPSGGASSTDTQYF.

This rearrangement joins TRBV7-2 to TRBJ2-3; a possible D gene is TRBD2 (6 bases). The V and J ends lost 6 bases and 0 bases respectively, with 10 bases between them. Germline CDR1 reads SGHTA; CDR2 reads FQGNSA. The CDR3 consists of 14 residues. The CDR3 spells CASSRGLSTDTQYF. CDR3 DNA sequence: TGTGCCAGCAGTCGAGGACTAAGCACAGATACGCAGTATTTT.

Here the CDR3 DNA reads TGCGCCAGCAGTCAATCGAGAGAAACCCTCCAAGAGACCCAGTACTTC. Translating it yields CASSQSRETLQETQYF. The chain combines TRBV23-1 with TRBJ2-5; D is ambiguous. TRBV23-1 counts as an open reading frame of uncertain function. This CDR3 is 16 amino acids long. Trimming pared 0 bases from V and 1 base from J, leaving 12 bases between.

This CDR3 reads CASSLPSPNETQYF. The CDR3 DNA reads TGTGCCAGCAGCTTACCCTCCCCGAACGAGACCCAGTACTTC. V gene TRBV7-2 combines with J gene TRBJ2-5; D gene uncertain. Germline CDR1 is SGHTA and CDR2 is FQGNSA. Trimming cost V 2 bases and J 5 bases, with 12 bases left between them. CDR3 size: 14 residues.

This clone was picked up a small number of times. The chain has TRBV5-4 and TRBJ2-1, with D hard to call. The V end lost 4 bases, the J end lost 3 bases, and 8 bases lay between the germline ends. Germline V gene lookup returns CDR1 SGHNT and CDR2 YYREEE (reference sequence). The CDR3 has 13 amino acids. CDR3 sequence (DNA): TGTGCCAGCAGCCAAGGCAACTACAATGAGCAGTTCTTC. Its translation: CASSQGNYNEQFF.

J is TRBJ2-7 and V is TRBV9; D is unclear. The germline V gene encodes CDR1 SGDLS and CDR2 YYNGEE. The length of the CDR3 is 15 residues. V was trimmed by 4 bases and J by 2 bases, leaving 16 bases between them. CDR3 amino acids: CASSPTSDLPYEQYF. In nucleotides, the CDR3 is TGTGCCAGCAGCCCTACTTCGGACCTTCCCTACGAGCAGTACTTC.

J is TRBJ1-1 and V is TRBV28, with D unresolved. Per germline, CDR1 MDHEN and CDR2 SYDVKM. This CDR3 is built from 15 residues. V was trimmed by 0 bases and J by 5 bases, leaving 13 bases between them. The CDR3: CASSLWPGSGTEAFF. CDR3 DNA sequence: TGTGCCAGCAGTTTATGGCCAGGATCGGGAACTGAAGCTTTCTTT.

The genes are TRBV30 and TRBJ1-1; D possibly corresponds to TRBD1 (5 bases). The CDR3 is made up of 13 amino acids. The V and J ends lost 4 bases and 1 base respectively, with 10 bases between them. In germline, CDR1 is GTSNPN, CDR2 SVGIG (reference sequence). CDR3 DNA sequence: TGTGCCTGGACCGCAGGGAAGAACACTGAAGCTTTCTTT. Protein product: CAWTAGKNTEAFF.

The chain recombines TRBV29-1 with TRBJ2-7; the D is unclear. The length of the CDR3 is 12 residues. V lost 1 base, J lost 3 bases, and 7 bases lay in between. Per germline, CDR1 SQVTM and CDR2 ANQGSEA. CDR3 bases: TGCAGCGTTGAAGTGTACGGCTACGAGCAGTACTTC. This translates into CSVEVYGYEQYF.

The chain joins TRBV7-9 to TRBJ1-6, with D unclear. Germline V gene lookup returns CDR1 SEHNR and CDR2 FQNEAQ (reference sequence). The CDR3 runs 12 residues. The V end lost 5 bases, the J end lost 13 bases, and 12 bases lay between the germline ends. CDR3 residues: CASSPRSGPLHF. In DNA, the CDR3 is TGTGCCAGCAGCCCCCGGAGCGGGCCCCTCCACTTT.

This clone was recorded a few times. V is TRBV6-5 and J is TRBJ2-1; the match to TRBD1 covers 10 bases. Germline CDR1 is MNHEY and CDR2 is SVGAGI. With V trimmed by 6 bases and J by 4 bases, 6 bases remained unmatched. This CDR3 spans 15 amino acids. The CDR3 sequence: CASRDSGQGYNEQFF. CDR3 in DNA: TGTGCCAGCAGGGATTCGGGACAGGGGTACAATGAGCAGTTCTTC.